This T cell receptor (beta chain) was identified in a study of T-cell memory formation after mild COVID-19. Study-level results: Most CD4+ clones that shrank were in CM and EM, while CD8+ ones turned up in EMRA. Pre-infection memory held some responding clones, suggesting pre-existing cross-reactive T cells responded. Nothing confirmed that second-wave clones peaking on day 37 were specific for SARS-CoV-2.

About this clonotype: Antigen unknown.

cDNA libraries for TCR alpha and TCR beta, carrying sample barcodes and UMIs, came from 5'RACE with constant-segment primers. TCRdb re-called the 5' RACE reads with MiXCR, one entry per CDR3 protein. The repertoire holds a few hundred thousand distinct CDR3 sequences, around a fifth seen once, with around 13% in the top ten. Sequencing was done on a sample of PBMCs or a T cell subset sorted from them (not recorded which). This receptor was taken from an adult woman who had mild COVID-19 (a few samples of this study predate the infection). Cell type and time point are not known.

The CDR3 sequence is CASSSRDTANYGYTF. CDR3 coding DNA: TGTGCCAGCAGCTCCCGGGACACCGCCAACTATGGCTACACCTTC. V gene TRBV7-9 combines with J gene TRBJ1-2; possible D gene TRBD1, 6 bases. Between the trimmed V and J ends, which lost 4 bases and 2 bases, there was a span of 14 bases. Germline V gene lookup returns CDR1 SEHNR and CDR2 FQNEAQ (reference sequence). The CDR3 extends over 15 amino acids.